This T cell receptor beta chain was identified during a study of T cell changes during pregnancy in multiple sclerosis. Produced via immunoSEQ multiplex PCR; TCRdb's table is partial and in-frame only. The data show about 83,000 clones, with roughly nine tenths seen just once and 3.5% held by the top ten. V was clipped by 0 bases and J by 7 bases; unmatched bases: 14. This CDR3 has 18 amino acids. Germline V lookup: CDR1 SEHNR, CDR2 FQNEAQ (reference sequence). The sample was PBMCs, taken in the first trimester of pregnancy. J is TRBJ1-5 and V is TRBV7-9, with 8 bases lining up with TRBD1. This clonotype was sampled from a female donor in good health, serving as a control in a pregnancy study. Some clones in this sample may be carry-over from other donors' samples. The DNA for the CDR3 is TGTGCCAGCAGCTTAGCGCCCCCGGGACAGGTCCGAAGGCAGCCCCAGCATTTT. Its translation is CASSLAPPGQVRRQPQHF.